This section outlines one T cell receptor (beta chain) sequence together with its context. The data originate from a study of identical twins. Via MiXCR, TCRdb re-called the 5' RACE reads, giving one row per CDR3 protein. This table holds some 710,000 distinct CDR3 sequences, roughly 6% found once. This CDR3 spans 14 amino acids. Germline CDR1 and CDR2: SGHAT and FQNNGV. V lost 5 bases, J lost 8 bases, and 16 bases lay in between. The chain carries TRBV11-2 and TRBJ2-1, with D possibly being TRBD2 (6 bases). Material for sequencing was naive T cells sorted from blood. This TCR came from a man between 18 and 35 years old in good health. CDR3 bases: TGTGCCAGCAGCATTCGACTAGGTGCCTATGAGCAGTTCTTC. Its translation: CASSIRLGAYEQFF.